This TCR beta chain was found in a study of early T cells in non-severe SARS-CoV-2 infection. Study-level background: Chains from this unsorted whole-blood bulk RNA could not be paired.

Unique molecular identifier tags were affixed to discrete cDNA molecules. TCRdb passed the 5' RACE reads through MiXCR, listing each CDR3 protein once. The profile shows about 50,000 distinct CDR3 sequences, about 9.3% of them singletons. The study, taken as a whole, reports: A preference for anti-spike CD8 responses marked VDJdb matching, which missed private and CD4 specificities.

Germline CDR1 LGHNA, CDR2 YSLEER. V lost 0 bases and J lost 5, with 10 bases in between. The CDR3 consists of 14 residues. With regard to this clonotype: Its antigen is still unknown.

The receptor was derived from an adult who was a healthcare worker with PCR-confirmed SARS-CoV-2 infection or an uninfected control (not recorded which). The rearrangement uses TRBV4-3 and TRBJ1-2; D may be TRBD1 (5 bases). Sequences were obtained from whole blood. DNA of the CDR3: TGCGCCAGCAGCCAAGAACAGGAAAGATATGGCTACACCTTC. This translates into CASSQEQERYGYTF.